One sample yielded the 23 T cell receptor beta chains listed below, sequenced in a study of T cell responses to AZD1222 COVID-19 vaccine. Clones were sequenced by immunoSEQ multiplex PCR, and TCRdb holds only the in-frame ones, with some missing. This table holds around 110,000 clones, roughly 92% found once. This sample comprised peripheral blood, obtained on day 0 of AZD1222 vaccination. The receptors were sampled from an adult in good health.

The rearrangement uses TRBV19 and TRBJ1-2; 8 bases fit TRBD1. The V gene's germline CDR1 is LNHDA and CDR2 SQIVND (reference sequence). The CDR3 is made up of 13 amino acids. With V trimmed by 7 bases and J by 4 bases, 5 bases remained unmatched. The CDR3 loop reads CASKPGGVYGYTF. For the CDR3, the DNA is TGTGCCAGTAAACCAGGGGGCGTCTATGGCTACACCTTC.

The genes are TRBV27 and TRBJ1-5; 9 nucleotides align to TRBD1. After removal of 4 bases from V and 2 bases from J, the junction contained 12 bases not matched to a gene. The CDR3 contains 18 residues. Germline CDR1 and CDR2: MNHEY and SMNVEV (reference sequence). For the CDR3, the DNA is TGTGCCAGCAGTTACACAGGGGGCGATTCAGTCGGCAATCAGCCCCAGCATTTT. It specifies CASSYTGGDSVGNQPQHF.

V is TRBV5-1 and J is TRBJ2-3, with 7 bases identical to TRBD2. The junction had 6 bases not matched to a gene; V was cut back by 0 bases and J by 2 bases. Germline V lookup: CDR1 SGHRS, CDR2 YFSETQ. The CDR3 totals 16 residues. CDR3 bases: TGCGCCAGCAGCTTGGCCCGGCGGGGGTTCACAGATACGCAGTATTTT. Amino acids: CASSLARRGFTDTQYF.

This clone was seen just once. The chain has TRBV5-1 and TRBJ1-1; a weak D match, TRBD1 (5 bases). Germline assignment: CDR1 SGHRS and CDR2 YFSETQ. The V end was cut by 0 bases, the J end by 8 bases, with 8 bases between. The CDR3 has 12 residues. The CDR3 nucleotides read TGCGCCAGCAGCTTGGGTGCAGGGGAAGCTTTCTTT. Its translation is CASSLGAGEAFF.

V gene TRBV7-9 combines with J gene TRBJ2-5; no reliable D call. CDR3 size: 16 residues. Germline V CDR1 and CDR2: SEHNR, FQNEAQ (reference sequence). The V end lost 3 bases, the J end lost 5 bases, and 19 bases lay between the germline ends. This CDR3 reads CASSFLRPLVGETQYF. CDR3 nucleotide sequence: TGTGCCAGCAGCTTTCTACGCCCCTTGGTCGGGGAGACCCAGTACTTC. The whole variable domain, remainder taken from reference TRBV7-9 and TRBJ2-5, is DTGVSQNPRHKITKRGQNVTFRCDPISEHNRLYWYRQTLGQGPEFLTYFQNEAQLEKSRLLSDRFSAERPKGSFSTLEIQRTEQGDSAMYLCASSFLRPLVGETQYFGPGTRLLVL.

The rearrangement joins TRBV2 to TRBJ2-1; a weak D match, TRBD1 (6 bases). Trimming removed 3 bases at V and 9 bases at J, with 12 bases between. Germline CDR1 is SNHLY and CDR2 is FYNNEI. CDR3 length: 13 amino acids. In nucleotides, the CDR3 is TGTGCCAGCAGTGACCCTAGAGGGGGTGAGCAGTTCTTC. It yields the protein CASSDPRGGEQFF.

J is TRBJ1-1 and V is TRBV19; unclear D gene. With 7 bases removed from V and 0 bases from J, the gap between germline ends came to 12 bases. The CDR3 has 14 residues. Germline CDR1 LNHDA, CDR2 SQIVND (reference sequence). Here the CDR3 reads CASTAYSMNTEAFF. The CDR3 nucleotides read TGTGCCAGTACCGCCTATTCCATGAACACTGAAGCTTTCTTT.

The chain has TRBV21-1 and TRBJ1-5; no check of the table's D call, TRBD1, against the DNA was made. TRBV21-1 is noted as a pseudogene. CDR3 size: 14 residues. Here the CDR3 reads CASSTGCRHQPQHF. CDR3 in DNA: TGTGCCAGCAGCACAGGGTGCCGGCATCAGCCCCAGCATTTT.

V is TRBV5-1 and J is TRBJ1-5; TRBD1 might be the D (6 bases). The V gene lost 4 bases and the J gene lost 5 bases, with 16 bases spanning the gap. This CDR3 spans 15 amino acids. Germline V gene sequence: CDR1 SGHRS, CDR2 YFSETQ. This chain's CDR3 is CASSEGGTSDQPQHF. As DNA, the CDR3 is TGCGCCAGCAGCGAGGGAGGGACATCAGATCAGCCCCAGCATTTT.

The chain recombines TRBV9 with TRBJ2-5, with TRBD1 identical over 7 bases. This CDR3 spans 14 amino acids. The germline V gene encodes CDR1 SGDLS and CDR2 YYNGEE. After removal of 4 bases from V and 5 bases from J, the junction contained 8 bases not matched to a gene. CDR3 in DNA: TGTGCCAGCAGCCCTGCCGACAGGGTGGAGACCCAGTACTTC. This gives the protein CASSPADRVETQYF.

This chain links TRBV3-1 (or the pseudogene TRBV3-2) with TRBJ1-1, with a weak D call TRBD1 (6 bases). This CDR3 has 17 amino acids. V lost 1 base and J lost 4, with 19 bases in between. Germline V lookup: CDR1 LGHDT, CDR2 YNNKEL (reference sequence). CDR3 bases: TGTGCCAGCAGCCAAGGGGGTTTTGGCAGGGGCGGCACTGAAGCTTTCTTT. Its protein product is CASSQGGFGRGGTEAFF.

The chain has TRBV9 and TRBJ2-6; D gene ambiguous. The V gene lost 0 bases and the J gene lost 4 bases, with 8 bases spanning the gap. The CDR3 length is 15 residues. Germline V gene data show CDR1 as SGDLS and CDR2 as YYNGEE. CDR3 nucleotide sequence: TGTGCCAGCAGCGTAGATGGGTTAGGGGCCAACGTCCTGACTTTC. Its protein product is CASSVDGLGANVLTF.

This clone was picked up a small number of times. The CDR3 sequence: CASSEGQYTGELFF. Here the CDR3 DNA reads TGTGCCAGCAGTGAAGGGCAGTACACCGGGGAGCTGTTTTTT. The chain employs TRBV6-1 and TRBJ2-2; no reliable D call. V was clipped by 1 base and J by 3 bases, with 6 bases between them. Germline lookup yields CDR1 MNHNS and CDR2 SASEGT. CDR3 length: 14 amino acids.

This chain uses TRBV21-1 with TRBJ1-5; the table's D call TRBD1 went unverified against the DNA. TRBV21-1 is listed as a pseudogene. This CDR3 is built from 12 residues. CDR3 sequence (DNA): TGTGCCAGCAGCAGAAGGGGACAGCCCCAGCATTTT. Translation: CASSRRGQPQHF.

The genes are TRBV5-1 and TRBJ2-7; weak D call: TRBD2 (6 bases). The CDR3 spans 15 residues. The V end lost 4 bases, the J end lost 3 bases, and 17 bases lay between the germline ends. Germline V gene sequence: CDR1 SGHRS, CDR2 YFSETQ. In nucleotides, the CDR3 is TGCGCCAGCAGCGAGCAAGGGACTGGAAACTACGAGCAGTACTTC. It codes for CASSEQGTGNYEQYF. The full variable domain, rest sourced from reference TRBV5-1 and TRBJ2-7, is KAGVTQTPRYLIKTRGQQVTLSCSPISGHRSVSWYQQTPGQGLQFLFEYFSETQRNKGNFPGRFSGRQFSNSRSEMNVSTLELGDSALYLCASSEQGTGNYEQYFGPGTRLTVT.

A single count supports this clone. The CDR3 DNA sequence: TGTGCCAGCAGTCCCGGGACAGGGGGTCTAAAACTGTTTTTT. Residues: CASSPGTGGLKLFF. The chain carries TRBV6-6 and TRBJ1-4, with 11 bases fitting TRBD1. From germline, CDR1 is MNHNY and CDR2 SVGAGI (reference sequence). This CDR3 is built from 14 residues. V shed 5 bases, J shed 10 bases, and the junction held 6 bases outside the gene matches.

The chain recombines TRBV10-3 with TRBJ2-3; no definite D call. V gave up 8 bases and J gave up 6 bases, with 9 bases separating them. CDR3 size: 11 residues. Germline loops: CDR1 ENHRY, CDR2 SYGVKD. The CDR3 sequence is CAIESGDTQYF. CDR3 DNA: TGTGCCATCGAATCCGGGGATACGCAGTATTTT.

The chain is built from TRBV19 and TRBJ2-3; 14 bases are shared with TRBD2. V shed 4 bases, J shed 1 base, and the junction held 1 base outside the gene matches. The V gene's germline CDR1 is LNHDA and CDR2 SQIVND (reference sequence). This CDR3 is built from 16 residues. The CDR3 DNA reads as TGTGCCAGTAGTACGGGACTAGCGGGAGGCACAGATACGCAGTATTTT. Encoded protein: CASSTGLAGGTDTQYF.

This chain connects TRBV30 to TRBJ2-7; no firm D call. Germline V gene data show CDR1 as GTSNPN and CDR2 as SVGIG (reference sequence). Trimming left V 0 bases short and J 5 bases short, with 8 bases between. This CDR3 spans 12 amino acids. CDR3: CAWSVQGNEQYF. The CDR3 DNA follows: TGTGCCTGGAGTGTACAAGGGAACGAGCAGTACTTC.

The V and J genes are TRBV6-5 and TRBJ2-3; no definite D call. Trimming removed 2 bases at V and 2 bases at J, with 2 bases between. CDR1 and CDR2 (germline): MNHEY, SVGAGI. The CDR3 consists of 12 residues. The CDR3 loop reads CASSYPTDTQYF. The CDR3 region has the DNA TGTGCCAGCAGTTACCCCACAGATACGCAGTATTTT.

This chain connects TRBV18 to TRBJ1-1, with D perhaps matching TRBD1 (6 bases). The CDR3 is 15 amino acids. Trimming stripped 4 bases from V and 2 bases from J, with 14 bases between. CDR1 is KGHSH and CDR2 is LQKENI in the germline V gene. CDR3 bases: TGTGCCAGCTCACTCGGACCGGGGGGCAACACTGAAGCTTTCTTT. Its translation: CASSLGPGGNTEAFF.

J is TRBJ1-1 and V is TRBV24-1; D gene uncertain. Germline assignment: CDR1 KGHDR and CDR2 SFDVKD. V gave up 12 bases and J gave up 8 bases, with 9 bases separating them. The CDR3 runs to 9 residues. CDR3 DNA: TGTGCCCCCACGAGGGAAGCTTTCTTT. As protein: CAPTREAFF.

This clone came up once. The chain recombines TRBV7-3 with TRBJ2-1; TRBD1 matches at 7 bases. Per the germline V gene, CDR1 is SGHTA and CDR2 is FQGTGA. The CDR3 sequence is 16 residues long. V gave up 1 base and J gave up 4 bases; unmatched junction bases: 7. The CDR3 loop reads CASSLRGQGVYNEQFF. The CDR3 nucleotides read TGTGCCAGCAGCTTAAGAGGGCAGGGGGTTTACAATGAGCAGTTCTTC.